These T cell receptor beta chains were read from a single sample in a study of T cells after yellow fever vaccination. TCRdb used MiXCR to reprocess the 5' RACE reads, holding one entry per CDR3 protein. The table includes more than 80,000 distinct CDR3 sequences, about 5.8% detected once. This material consisted of CD8+ T cells sorted from PBMCs, taken 10 days after the yellow fever booster vaccination. The source is a man aged 18 to 29 who received the YFV17D yellow fever vaccine. The CDR3 runs from the conserved cysteine through the conserved F or W. D genes are given only for firm matches. Rows give clone size only sometimes, using once, few, many, or a class for an expanded clone.

D gene: NA
V gene: TRBV14
J gene: TRBJ1-3
clone size: NA
CDR3 DNA: TGTGCCAGCAGCCCTGGATTCGGGTCTGGAAACACCATATATTTT
CDR3 protein: CASSPGFGSGNTIYF

D gene: TRBD2
V gene: TRBV20-1
J gene: TRBJ2-3
clone size: many
CDR3 DNA: TGCAGTGCTAGACGGCTAGCGGGTAGGGCAGATACGCAGTATTTT
CDR3 protein: CSARRLAGRADTQYF

D gene: NA
V gene: TRBV7-6
J gene: TRBJ2-3
clone size: few
CDR3 DNA: TGTGCCAGCAGCTTGCCCGCCAGAAGCACAGATACGCAGTATTTT
CDR3 protein: CASSLPARSTDTQYF

D gene: TRBD2
V gene: TRBV29-1
J gene: TRBJ2-1
clone size: many
CDR3 DNA: TGCAGCGTTGATCGCGGGGGGGATGAGCAGTTCTTC
CDR3 protein: CSVDRGGDEQFF

D gene: NA
V gene: TRBV6-2/TRBV6-3
J gene: TRBJ2-3
clone size: NA
CDR3 DNA: TGTGCCAGCAGTTATTGGAGAGCCACAGATACGCAGTATTTT
CDR3 protein: CASSYWRATDTQYF

D gene: NA
V gene: TRBV20-1
J gene: TRBJ2-1
clone size: NA
CDR3 DNA: TGCAGTGCTAGCAACAATGAGCAGTTCTTC
CDR3 protein: CSASNNEQFF

D gene: NA
V gene: TRBV4-1
J gene: TRBJ2-1
clone size: many
CDR3 DNA: TGCGCCAGCATAAACTTCCAGAGTGAGCAGTTCTTC
CDR3 protein: CASINFQSEQFF

D gene: NA
V gene: TRBV5-4
J gene: TRBJ2-2
clone size: few
CDR3 DNA: TGTGCCAGCAGCTTTCTAGCAAACACCGGGGAGCTGTTTTTT
CDR3 protein: CASSFLANTGELFF

D gene: NA
V gene: TRBV18
J gene: TRBJ2-5
clone size: few
CDR3 DNA: TGTGCCAGCTCACCGAGCCGAGAGACCCAGTACTTC
CDR3 protein: CASSPSRETQYF

D gene: NA
V gene: TRBV9
J gene: TRBJ2-7
clone size: medium-sized
CDR3 DNA: TGTGCCAGCAGCTTAGCCGGGGATGACTACGAGCAGTACTTC
CDR3 protein: CASSLAGDDYEQYF

D gene: NA
V gene: TRBV27
J gene: TRBJ1-2
clone size: few
CDR3 DNA: TGTGCCAGCAGTTTTTCGTTGGGGTCCAACTATGGCTACACCTTC
CDR3 protein: CASSFSLGSNYGYTF

D gene: NA
V gene: TRBV5-1
J gene: TRBJ2-7
clone size: many
CDR3 DNA: TGCGCCAGCAGTACCCGAGCGGGCCCCTACGAGCAGTACTTC
CDR3 protein: CASSTRAGPYEQYF

D gene: TRBD1
V gene: TRBV7-2
J gene: TRBJ1-1
clone size: NA
CDR3 DNA: TGTGCCAGCAGCTTGGGGGGACAGGCTTTCTTT
CDR3 protein: CASSLGGQAFF

D gene: NA
V gene: TRBV4-3
J gene: TRBJ2-1
clone size: many
CDR3 DNA: TGCGCCAGCAGCCAAGTGGGTCTGGGCAATGAGCAGTTCTTC
CDR3 protein: CASSQVGLGNEQFF

D gene: NA
V gene: TRBV15
J gene: TRBJ2-5
clone size: many
CDR3 DNA: TGTGCCACCAGCAGCGGACGGGACCAAGAGACCCAGTACTTC
CDR3 protein: CATSSGRDQETQYF

D gene: NA
V gene: TRBV7-9
J gene: TRBJ1-1
clone size: many
CDR3 DNA: TGTGCCAGCATAAGGGGGGTGAGTGCTGAAGCTTTCTTT
CDR3 protein: CASIRGVSAEAFF

D gene: TRBD2
V gene: TRBV6-5
J gene: TRBJ2-4
clone size: many
CDR3 DNA: TGTGCCAGCAGAAAAGACGTAAGCGTGGCGGGAGGCATTCAGTACTTC
CDR3 protein: CASRKDVSVAGGIQYF

D gene: TRBD1
V gene: TRBV12-3/TRBV12-4
J gene: TRBJ1-5
clone size: many
CDR3 DNA: TGTGCCAGCATGGGACAGGGTCAGCCCCAGCATTTT
CDR3 protein: CASMGQGQPQHF

D gene: TRBD1
V gene: TRBV24-1
J gene: TRBJ2-3
clone size: few
CDR3 DNA: TGTGCCACCAGTGAGCCTGGGACAGGGCGTAGGACAGATACGCAGTATTTT
CDR3 protein: CATSEPGTGRRTDTQYF

D gene: NA
V gene: TRBV7-2
J gene: TRBJ2-7
clone size: few
CDR3 DNA: TGTGCCAGCAGCTTAGCTGACTACGAGCAGTACTTC
CDR3 protein: CASSLADYEQYF

D gene: TRBD1
V gene: TRBV25-1
J gene: TRBJ1-1
clone size: NA
CDR3 DNA: TGTGCCAGCAGACAGGGGCTGGACACTGAAGCTTTCTTT
CDR3 protein: CASRQGLDTEAFF

D gene: NA
V gene: TRBV7-8
J gene: TRBJ2-5
clone size: few
CDR3 DNA: TGTGCCAGCGCGGGGAATCGAGAGACCCAGTACTTC
CDR3 protein: CASAGNRETQYF

D gene: TRBD1
V gene: TRBV6-5
J gene: TRBJ1-1
clone size: NA
CDR3 DNA: TGTGCCAGCAGCTCGACAGGGGTTGACACTGAAGCTTTCTTT
CDR3 protein: CASSSTGVDTEAFF

D gene: TRBD2
V gene: TRBV5-4
J gene: TRBJ2-3
clone size: NA
CDR3 DNA: TGTGCCAGCAGCTCGGGACTAGCGGGGAGTACAGATACGCAGTATTTT
CDR3 protein: CASSSGLAGSTDTQYF

D gene: NA
V gene: TRBV6-2/TRBV6-3
J gene: TRBJ2-2
clone size: many
CDR3 DNA: TGTGCCAGCAGTTACAGGGGGGACAACACCGGGGAGCTGTTTTTT
CDR3 protein: CASSYRGDNTGELFF

D gene: TRBD2
V gene: TRBV6-2/TRBV6-3
J gene: TRBJ2-2
clone size: few
CDR3 DNA: TGTGCCAGCAAAACGGGGGGGACCGGGGAGCTGTTTTTT
CDR3 protein: CASKTGGTGELFF

D gene: NA
V gene: TRBV5-6
J gene: TRBJ2-6
clone size: NA
CDR3 DNA: TGTGCCAGCAGCATAGGGGGTTTCTCTGGGGCCAACGTCCTGACTTTC
CDR3 protein: CASSIGGFSGANVLTF

D gene: NA
V gene: TRBV5-5
J gene: TRBJ1-2
clone size: NA
CDR3 DNA: TGTGCCAGCAGCGCTTCGGTAGGAGTTTATGGCTACACCTTC
CDR3 protein: CASSASVGVYGYTF

D gene: NA
V gene: TRBV5-1
J gene: TRBJ1-5
clone size: NA
CDR3 DNA: TGCGCCAGCAGCTTATCAGGGAAAAGCAATCAGCCCCAGCATTTT
CDR3 protein: CASSLSGKSNQPQHF

D gene: TRBD1
V gene: TRBV7-9
J gene: TRBJ2-3
clone size: NA
CDR3 DNA: TGTGCCAGCGTCTCCAGGGGGCGATTAGATACGCAGTATTTT
CDR3 protein: CASVSRGRLDTQYF

D gene: NA
V gene: TRBV19
J gene: TRBJ1-5
clone size: NA
CDR3 DNA: TGTGCCAGTAGTATTGGGGGGGGCTTCAGCAATCAGCCCCAGCATTTT
CDR3 protein: CASSIGGGFSNQPQHF

D gene: NA
V gene: TRBV27
J gene: TRBJ2-1
clone size: NA
CDR3 DNA: TGTGCCAGCAGTTTCCTACAGTTCTACAATGAGCAGTTCTTC
CDR3 protein: CASSFLQFYNEQFF

D gene: NA
V gene: TRBV5-8
J gene: TRBJ2-7
clone size: NA
CDR3 DNA: TGTGCCAACCCGCTGGGGAGCTCCTACGAGCAGTACTTC
CDR3 protein: CANPLGSSYEQYF

D gene: NA
V gene: TRBV19
J gene: TRBJ1-2
clone size: few
CDR3 DNA: TGTGCCAGTAGTATGACATTCGATGGCTACACCTTC
CDR3 protein: CASSMTFDGYTF

D gene: NA
V gene: TRBV10-3
J gene: TRBJ2-7
clone size: NA
CDR3 DNA: TGTGCCGTCACGGACAGAGCCTACGAGCAGTACTTC
CDR3 protein: CAVTDRAYEQYF

D gene: TRBD2
V gene: TRBV9
J gene: TRBJ2-3
clone size: few
CDR3 DNA: TGTGCCAGCAGCGTAGAGAGCGGGGGAAGCACAGATACGCAGTATTTT
CDR3 protein: CASSVESGGSTDTQYF

D gene: NA
V gene: TRBV4-1
J gene: TRBJ2-1
clone size: few
CDR3 DNA: TGCGCCAGCAGCCACGTCGCCCAGGAGCAGTTCTTC
CDR3 protein: CASSHVAQEQFF

D gene: TRBD1
V gene: TRBV9
J gene: TRBJ2-3
clone size: few
CDR3 DNA: TGTGCCAGCAGCGAGCCGACAGGGCCGGGCACAGATACGCAGTATTTT
CDR3 protein: CASSEPTGPGTDTQYF

D gene: TRBD2
V gene: TRBV12-5
J gene: TRBJ2-1
clone size: few
CDR3 DNA: TGTGCTAGTGGTTTGTTTGGGCGGGGGGGCCTGAATGAGCAGTTCTTC
CDR3 protein: CASGLFGRGGLNEQFF

D gene: NA
V gene: TRBV5-1
J gene: TRBJ2-5
clone size: many
CDR3 DNA: TGCGCCAGCAGCTTAGAAACGGAGACCCAGTACTTC
CDR3 protein: CASSLETETQYF

D gene: NA
V gene: TRBV5-1
J gene: TRBJ2-1
clone size: NA
CDR3 DNA: TGCGCCAGCAGATTGGACACACCTTACAATGAGCAGTTCTTC
CDR3 protein: CASRLDTPYNEQFF

D gene: TRBD2
V gene: TRBV19
J gene: TRBJ2-3
clone size: few
CDR3 DNA: TGTGCCAGTTCCAGCGGGGGGGCTTCAGATACGCAGTATTTT
CDR3 protein: CASSSGGASDTQYF

D gene: NA
V gene: TRBV4-3
J gene: TRBJ2-6
clone size: many
CDR3 DNA: TGCGCCAGCAGCCAAGATCCGACGAGAGGGGCCAACGTCCTGACTTTC
CDR3 protein: CASSQDPTRGANVLTF

D gene: NA
V gene: TRBV5-1
J gene: TRBJ1-1
clone size: NA
CDR3 DNA: TGCGCCAGCAGCCAAGGGACGGGAGAATGGACTGAAGCTTTCTTT
CDR3 protein: CASSQGTGEWTEAFF

D gene: TRBD1
V gene: TRBV7-6
J gene: TRBJ2-5
clone size: many
CDR3 DNA: TGTGCCAGCAGCTTGGGGACAGAACTTGAGGAAGAGACCCAGTACTTC
CDR3 protein: CASSLGTELEEETQYF

D gene: NA
V gene: TRBV5-1
J gene: TRBJ1-1
clone size: NA
CDR3 DNA: TGCGCCAGCAGCCCCCTTGGGGCTTCGGGCACTGAAGCTTTCTTT
CDR3 protein: CASSPLGASGTEAFF

D gene: NA
V gene: TRBV7-9
J gene: TRBJ1-2
clone size: few
CDR3 DNA: TGTGCCAGCAGCCTAGACAGCCTGACAGCTAACTATGGCTACACCTTC
CDR3 protein: CASSLDSLTANYGYTF

D gene: TRBD2
V gene: TRBV7-9
J gene: TRBJ2-5
clone size: few
CDR3 DNA: TGTGCCAGCAGCCTAGGAGTCCAGCGGGGAGGGCTGGAGACCCAGTACTTC
CDR3 protein: CASSLGVQRGGLETQYF

D gene: TRBD1
V gene: TRBV5-6
J gene: TRBJ2-6
clone size: few
CDR3 DNA: TGTGCCAGCAGCCCGCCACCGGGACAGGTGCTTGGGGCCAACGTCCTGACTTTC
CDR3 protein: CASSPPPGQVLGANVLTF

D gene: NA
V gene: TRBV9
J gene: TRBJ2-4
clone size: many
CDR3 DNA: TGTGCCAGCAACGGAGGAGGATCAAACATTCAGTACTTC
CDR3 protein: CASNGGGSNIQYF